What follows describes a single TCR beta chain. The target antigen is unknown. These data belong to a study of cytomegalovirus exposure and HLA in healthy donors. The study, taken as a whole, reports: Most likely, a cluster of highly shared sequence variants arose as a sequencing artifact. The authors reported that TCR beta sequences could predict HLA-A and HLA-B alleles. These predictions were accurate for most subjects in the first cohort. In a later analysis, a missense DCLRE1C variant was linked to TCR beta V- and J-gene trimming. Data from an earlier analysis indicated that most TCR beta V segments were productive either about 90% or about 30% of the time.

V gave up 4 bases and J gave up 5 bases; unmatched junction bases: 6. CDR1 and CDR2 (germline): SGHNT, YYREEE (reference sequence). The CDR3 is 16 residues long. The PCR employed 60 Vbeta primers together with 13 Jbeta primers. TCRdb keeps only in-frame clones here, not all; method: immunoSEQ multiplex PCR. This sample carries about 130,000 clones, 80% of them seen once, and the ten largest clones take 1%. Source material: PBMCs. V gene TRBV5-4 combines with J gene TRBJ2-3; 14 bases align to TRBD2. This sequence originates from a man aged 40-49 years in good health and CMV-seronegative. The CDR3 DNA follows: TGTGCCAGCAGCCCGACTAGCGGGAGGGGGGGAGATACGCAGTATTTT. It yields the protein CASSPTSGRGGDTQYF. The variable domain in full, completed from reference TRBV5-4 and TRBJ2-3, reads ETGVTQSPTHLIKTRGQQVTLRCSSQSGHNTVSWYQQALGQGPQFIFQYYREEENGRGNFPPRFSGLQFPNYSSELNVNALELDDSALYLCASSPTSGRGGDTQYFGPGTRLTVL.